These T cell receptor beta chains were read from a single sample in a study of blood T cell repertoires in COVID-19. TCRdb keeps only in-frame clones here, not all; method: immunoSEQ multiplex PCR. The sample carries around 43,000 clones, approximately 85% recorded once. Source material: peripheral blood. The source is a woman of 80 years or more with acute or convalescent COVID-19. CDR3s include the opening cysteine and the closing phenylalanine or tryptophan. A D gene is named only where the DNA matches it firmly. Size is omitted from some rows. Given values are once, few, many or a class for expanded clones.

d_call	v_call	clone_size	j_call	cdr3_nt	cdr3_aa
TRBD1	TRBV6-5	NA	TRBJ1-4	TGTGCCAGCAGTTCCTCGGGACAGGGGGGCGAAAAACTGTTTTTT	CASSSSGQGGEKLFF
TRBD1	TRBV19	NA	TRBJ2-6	TGTGCCAGTAGTCTGACAGGGGCGCTGTCTTCTGGGGCCAACGTCCTGACTTTC	CASSLTGALSSGANVLTF
NA	TRBV6-5	NA	TRBJ2-5	TGTGCCAGCAGTTACTCGAACGGGAGAGAGACCCAGTACTTC	CASSYSNGRETQYF
TRBD2	TRBV5-1	once	TRBJ2-1	TGCGCCAGCAGCTTGGCAGGCAGCGGGATGGACAATGAGCAGTTCTTC	CASSLAGSGMDNEQFF
NA	TRBV30	NA	TRBJ2-2	TGTGCCTGGAGTCTGGGGCGAAGGACCGGGGAGCTGTTTTTT	CAWSLGRRTGELFF
TRBD2	TRBV11-3	NA	TRBJ2-1	TGTGCCAGCAGCCCCGGGGGAGGGACTAGCAGCTACAATGAGCAGTTCTTC	CASSPGGGTSSYNEQFF
TRBD1	TRBV2	few	TRBJ1-2	TGTGCCAGCACACTTAGACAGGGACATGGCTACACCTTC	CASTLRQGHGYTF
TRBD1	TRBV19	few	TRBJ2-7	TGTGCCAGTAGTACGTCGGGACAGGGAATCAAGCAGTACTTC	CASSTSGQGIKQYF
TRBD1	TRBV7-8	NA	TRBJ1-5	TGTGCCAGCAGCTTACTTGGGACAGGCAATCAGCCCCAGCATTTT	CASSLLGTGNQPQHF
TRBD1	TRBV5-4	NA	TRBJ2-1	TGTGCCAGCAGCCGGGACAGCGATGAGCAGTTCTTC	CASSRDSDEQFF
TRBD2	TRBV19	NA	TRBJ2-1	TGTGCCAGTAGTATACCGGGACTAGCGGGAAATGAGCAGTTCTTC	CASSIPGLAGNEQFF
NA	TRBV28	NA	TRBJ1-2	TGTGCCAGCTATCCGGGGGGGACTGTTTATGGCTACACCTTC	CASYPGGTVYGYTF
TRBD1	TRBV15	NA	TRBJ2-7	TGTGCCACCAGCAGCCGCGGACAGGGCGAGCAGTACTTC	CATSSRGQGEQYF
TRBD1	TRBV3-1/TRBV3-2	NA	TRBJ2-7	TGTGCCAGCAGTCGGACAGGGTTTGGGAACGAGCAGTACTTC	CASSRTGFGNEQYF
TRBD2	TRBV16	once	TRBJ2-5	TGTGCCAGCAGCCCCCTAGCGGGCAGGGAGGAGACCCAGTACTTC	CASSPLAGREETQYF
NA	TRBV27	NA	TRBJ1-1	TGTGCCAGCAATTTGACTAGGGACCGGGGGAATATTAACACTGAAGCTTTCTTT	CASNLTRDRGNINTEAFF
TRBD2	TRBV2	few	TRBJ2-2	TGTGCCAGCACCCTGTTAGCGGGAGGAGCCGGGGAGCTGTTTTTT	CASTLLAGGAGELFF
TRBD1	TRBV4-1	NA	TRBJ2-7	TGCGCCAGCAGCCAAGCACGGGACAGGGTAGTTAGGCAGTACTTC	CASSQARDRVVRQYF
TRBD1	TRBV3-1/TRBV3-2	NA	TRBJ1-5	TGTGCCAGCAGCCCCCGACAGGGTCAAGGGCCCCAGCATTTT	CASSPRQGQGPQHF
TRBD1	TRBV5-1	NA	TRBJ1-2	TGCGCCAGCAGCGCACAGACCGGGACAGTCGGGGTCTTCTTGGGCTACACCTTC	CASSAQTGTVGVFLGYTF
TRBD1	TRBV18	NA	TRBJ2-2	TGTGCCAGCTCAACGGGACAGGGGCACAACACCGGGGAGCTGTTTTTT	CASSTGQGHNTGELFF
NA	TRBV7-9	NA	TRBJ1-5	TGTGCCAGCAGCCCAGAAATCAGCAATCAGCCCCAGCATTTT	CASSPEISNQPQHF
TRBD2	TRBV5-4	few	TRBJ2-1	TGTGCCGCCGGGGGGGCGCAAATCGGCGAGCAGTTCTTC	CAAGGAQIGEQFF
NA	TRBV5-1	NA	TRBJ2-1	TGCGCCAGCAGCTTTGAGTATGAGCAGTTCTTC	CASSFEYEQFF
NA	TRBV5-1	NA	TRBJ2-3	TGCGCCAGCAAATCGGGAGATAGCACAGATACGCAGTATTTT	CASKSGDSTDTQYF
TRBD1	TRBV19	NA	TRBJ1-5	TGTGCCAGTAGTGGGGACAGAAATCAGCCCCAGCATTTT	CASSGDRNQPQHF
NA	TRBV9	NA	TRBJ2-2	TGTGCCAGCAGCGTAGGATGGAGTTCGACCGGGGAGCTGTTTTTT	CASSVGWSSTGELFF
NA	TRBV12-5	NA	TRBJ2-1	TGTGCTAGTGGTATGGGGGCGACCTACAATGAGCAGTTCTTC	CASGMGATYNEQFF
TRBD2	TRBV27	once	TRBJ2-1	TGTGCCAGCGCTAGCGGAATTTCGGGTGAGCAGTTCTTC	CASASGISGEQFF
TRBD2	TRBV4-1	NA	TRBJ2-5	TGCGCCACCTCTAGCGGGAGTTTCGGAGAGACCCAGTACTTC	CATSSGSFGETQYF